The clone carrying this TCR beta chain was counted once. Its specificity is not known. This table comes from immunoSEQ multiplex PCR, and its TCRdb copy is limited to in-frame clones, with some not included. This table has around 25,000 clones, roughly 86% appearing once. Per germline, CDR1 KGHSH and CDR2 LQKENI. Trimming took off 3 bases at V and 4 bases at J, with 15 bases between the two ends. This CDR3 has 15 residues. The sample originates from a study of T cells in narcolepsy. Overall study findings and caveats: No autoreactive T cell clone sequences appeared in some memory CD4+ repertoires.

The chain carries TRBV18 and TRBJ1-2; maybe TRBD1 (6 bases). The sample taken for sequencing was CD45RA- memory CD4+ T cells from PBMCs. The TCR comes from a human donor with narcolepsy. The CDR3 region is CASSPTGSGLYGYTF. CDR3 coding DNA: TGTGCCAGCTCACCCACAGGGTCAGGCCTCTATGGCTACACCTTC.